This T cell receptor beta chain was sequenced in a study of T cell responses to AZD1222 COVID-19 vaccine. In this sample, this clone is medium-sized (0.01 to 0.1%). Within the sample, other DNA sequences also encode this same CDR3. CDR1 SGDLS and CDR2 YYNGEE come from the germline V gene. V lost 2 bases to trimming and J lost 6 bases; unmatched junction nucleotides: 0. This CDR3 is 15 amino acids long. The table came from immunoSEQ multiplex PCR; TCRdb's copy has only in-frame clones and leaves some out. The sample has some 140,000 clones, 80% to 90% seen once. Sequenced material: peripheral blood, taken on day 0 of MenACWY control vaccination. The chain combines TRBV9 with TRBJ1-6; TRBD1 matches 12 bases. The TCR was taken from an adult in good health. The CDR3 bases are TGTGCCAGCAGCGTGGGACAGGGGGCTAATTCACCCCTCCACTTT. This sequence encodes CASSVGQGANSPLHF. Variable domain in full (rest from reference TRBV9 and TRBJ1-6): DSGVTQTPKHLITATGQRVTLRCSPRSGDLSVYWYQQSLDQGLQFLIQYYNGEERAKGNILERFSAQQFPDLHSELNLSSLELGDSALYFCASSVGQGANSPLHFGNGTRLTVT.